This TCR beta chain was identified in a study of cytomegalovirus exposure and HLA in healthy donors. Points from the study as a whole: Later analysis identified a missense DCLRE1C variant that was linked to TCR beta V- and J-gene trimming. A prior analysis recorded that most TCR beta V segments were productive about 90% or about 30% of the time. In a later analysis, most CMV-associated TCR beta chains appeared HLA-restricted.

This clone has a handful of counts. Its antigen is unidentified. The PCR ran on 60 Vbeta and 13 Jbeta primers. Libraries were prepared by immunoSEQ multiplex PCR; TCRdb keeps only in-frame clonotypes and omits some of them. The sample holds approximately 100,000 clones, about four fifths seen once. CDR1 is MNHEY and CDR2 is SVGAGI in the germline V gene. The CDR3 spans 13 residues. The V end lost 5 bases, the J end lost 1 base, and 8 bases lay between the germline ends. The sample was PBMCs. The source of this sequence is a woman aged 35 to 49 in good health and CMV-seronegative. V usage is TRBV6-5 and J usage is TRBJ1-1; no definite D call. The CDR3 protein is CASSNRQNTEAFF. The CDR3 DNA follows: TGTGCCAGCAGTAACCGACAGAACACTGAAGCTTTCTTT.